The rows below give T cell receptor beta chains drawn from one sample of a study of blood T cell repertoires in COVID-19. Only in-frame clones appear in the TCRdb table, and some are missing; sequencing was by immunoSEQ multiplex PCR. The sample holds about 74,000 clones, almost 90% seen once. The sequenced sample consisted of peripheral blood. The receptors were gathered from a woman aged 80 or over with active or convalescent COVID-19. CDR3s include the opening cysteine and the closing phenylalanine or tryptophan. The D gene is left open where the match is weak. Expanded clones get a size class; other rows say once, few or many, or leave the size out.

CDR3 DNA	CDR3 protein	J gene	V gene	D gene	clone size
TGCGCCAGCAGCGAATGGGACAGGGAGAATCAGCCCCAGCATTTT	CASSEWDRENQPQHF	TRBJ1-5	TRBV4-1	TRBD1	NA
TGCGCCAGCAGCCAAGATCGGGGTTTCTACGAGCAGTACTTC	CASSQDRGFYEQYF	TRBJ2-7	TRBV4-3	NA	NA
TGCGCCAGCAGCCCTGGGGTTACTAGCGGGAGCCCCGGGGACTACGAGCAGTACTTC	CASSPGVTSGSPGDYEQYF	TRBJ2-7	TRBV5-1	TRBD2	NA
TGTGCCAGCAGCCACACCGGGACAGGGGCTAGGGCTTTCTTT	CASSHTGTGARAFF	TRBJ1-1	TRBV3-1/TRBV3-2	TRBD1	NA
TGTGCCAGCAGCCAACCTCGACAGGGGGCGCAAGTGGCTGAAGCTTTCTTT	CASSQPRQGAQVAEAFF	TRBJ1-1	TRBV3-1/TRBV3-2	TRBD1	NA
TGTGCCACCAGTGATCCCAGACAGGGGGACACTGAAGCTTTCTTT	CATSDPRQGDTEAFF	TRBJ1-1	TRBV24-1	TRBD1	NA
TGTGCCAGCAGTCAACGAGGTAATTCACCCCTCCACTTT	CASSQRGNSPLHF	TRBJ1-6	TRBV12-3/TRBV12-4	NA	NA
TGTGCCAGCAGTCCCCGGGTCGATGAAAAACTGTTTTTT	CASSPRVDEKLFF	TRBJ1-4	TRBV28	NA	NA
TGTGCCAGCAGAGACGACGAGGGCAGAAACACTGAAGCTTTCTTT	CASRDDEGRNTEAFF	TRBJ1-1	TRBV21-1	NA	NA
TGTGCCGGCGAGCTGTGGGGGGGGACCCAGTACTTC	CAGELWGGTQYF	TRBJ2-5	TRBV21-1	NA	NA
TGTGCCAGTGGGACAGGGAATCAGCCCCAGCATTTT	CASGTGNQPQHF	TRBJ1-5	TRBV12-3/TRBV12-4	TRBD1	NA
TGCAGCGTTGACCAACAGGGGGCGCCCACTGAAGCTTTCTTT	CSVDQQGAPTEAFF	TRBJ1-1	TRBV29-1	TRBD1	NA
TGTGCCAGCATGAGGACTAGCGGGGGGCCTGACAATGAGCAGTTCTTC	CASMRTSGGPDNEQFF	TRBJ2-1	TRBV28	TRBD2	NA
TGTGCCAGCAGTAGTGATCAGGGAGGCTACACCTTC	CASSSDQGGYTF	TRBJ1-2	TRBV2	NA	NA
TGTGCCAGCAGGGGGGACAGGGCCAGGGAGACCCAGTACTTC	CASRGDRARETQYF	TRBJ2-5	TRBV2	TRBD1	NA
TGCAGTGCTAGTGTTGGGGGCACTAATGAAAAACTGTTTTTT	CSASVGGTNEKLFF	TRBJ1-4	TRBV20-1	NA	NA
TGTGCCAGCAGCTTACGGCGGGACCTCTCTCGCGAGCAGTACTTC	CASSLRRDLSREQYF	TRBJ2-7	TRBV7-3	NA	NA
TGTGCCAGCAGCCCCCTGGCAGGGGGCGTTACTGAAGCTTTCTTT	CASSPLAGGVTEAFF	TRBJ1-1	TRBV7-6	TRBD1	NA
TGTGCCAGCAGTTTGCGCGGCAGACCCTACGAGCAGTACTTC	CASSLRGRPYEQYF	TRBJ2-7	TRBV27	NA	NA
TGTGCCAGCAGCTTAGGGGAGGGGACAAACTATGGCTACACCTTC	CASSLGEGTNYGYTF	TRBJ1-2	TRBV7-9	NA	NA
TGTGCCAGCAGCCGCGGGGGGCTGTACAATGAGCAGTTCTTC	CASSRGGLYNEQFF	TRBJ2-1	TRBV7-9	TRBD2	NA
TGTGCCATCAGCATGGGGGGGGTTCGGGAGACCCAGTACTTC	CAISMGGVRETQYF	TRBJ2-5	TRBV10-3	TRBD2	NA
TGTGCCACCAGGGTGGATGGAGGCGGGTGGGGGCCAGAGACCCAGTACTTC	CATRVDGGGWGPETQYF	TRBJ2-5	TRBV15	NA	NA
TGTGCCAGTAGTATCCGGGAGAACACTGAAGCTTTCTTT	CASSIRENTEAFF	TRBJ1-1	TRBV19	NA	NA
TGTGCCAGCAGTGGGGACAGGGGGGGAGTAAATGAGCAGTTCTTC	CASSGDRGGVNEQFF	TRBJ2-1	TRBV2	TRBD1	NA
TGCGCCAGCAGCCAGGTGGGGCTAGCGGGGGGTAGGAATGAGCAGTTCTTC	CASSQVGLAGGRNEQFF	TRBJ2-1	TRBV4-1	TRBD2	NA
TGTGCCAGCAGCGGGACAGGGCAAGAGACCCAGTACTTC	CASSGTGQETQYF	TRBJ2-5	TRBV3-1/TRBV3-2	TRBD1	NA
TGCGCCAGCAGCATTCGACAGGGCCAAGAGACCCAGTACTTC	CASSIRQGQETQYF	TRBJ2-5	TRBV5-1	TRBD1	NA
TGCGCCAGCAGCGTCACGGGACAGCCGAACACTGAAGCTTTCTTT	CASSVTGQPNTEAFF	TRBJ1-1	TRBV5-1	TRBD1	few
TGCGCCAGCAGCCAAGTGACCAGGGCCAACTATGGCTACACCTTC	CASSQVTRANYGYTF	TRBJ1-2	TRBV4-3	NA	NA
TGCGCCAGCAGCTTCGGACAGGGTGTTGAGCAGTTCTTC	CASSFGQGVEQFF	TRBJ2-1	TRBV5-1	TRBD1	NA
TGTGCCAACTCGACTAGCGAGAACACCGGGGAGCTGTTTTTT	CANSTSENTGELFF	TRBJ2-2	TRBV21-1	NA	NA
TGTGCCAGCAGCCGACAGGGGTCGAACACCGGGGAGCTGTTTTTT	CASSRQGSNTGELFF	TRBJ2-2	TRBV6-5	TRBD1	NA
TGTGCCAGCAGTCCCGGGACACCGCCCGAAGATTTT	CASSPGTPPEDF	TRBJ1-3	TRBV7-2	NA	NA
TGTGCCAGCAGCTCACGGACAGCGTACCAAGAGACCCAGTACTTC	CASSSRTAYQETQYF	TRBJ2-5	TRBV5-4	NA	NA